A single sample gave rise to the 32 T cell receptor beta chains below, sequenced in a study of patients and donors after allogeneic stem cell transplantation. TCRdb re-called the RT-PCR reads through MiXCR, storing one row per CDR3 protein. Of about a million distinct CDR3 sequences in the sample, roughly 18% were seen once. Sequenced input: blood, either unsorted or a sorted T cell fraction (not recorded which). Every receptor here comes from a human donor who was either an allogeneic HSCT recipient or a stem cell or donor lymphocyte infusion donor (not recorded which). It is not recorded whose cells these are; they may come from a transplant donor.

This clonotype was counted between two and nine times. V is TRBV3-1 and J is TRBJ2-3, with 10 positions matching TRBD2. CDR1 and CDR2 from the germline V gene are LGHDT and YNNKEL (reference sequence). J was trimmed by 4 bases and V by 7 bases; bases with no gene match: 14. This CDR3 comprises 17 residues. The CDR3 here is CASTLGEGLANADTQYF. The CDR3 nucleotides read TGTGCCAGCACCCTGGGAGAGGGACTAGCGAACGCAGATACGCAGTATTTT.

At least ten counts were recorded for this clonotype. V gene TRBV4-2 combines with J gene TRBJ2-7; a weak D match, TRBD2 (6 bases). Germline-derived CDR1 and CDR2 are LGHNA and YNFKEQ. Trimming shortened V by 0 bases and J by 2 bases, and 11 bases separated the two germline ends. The CDR3 extends over 15 amino acids. Here the CDR3 reads CASSQDLAPTYEQYF. The CDR3 DNA sequence: TGTGCCAGCAGCCAAGATCTAGCGCCGACCTACGAGCAGTACTTC.

This sequence joins TRBV28 and TRBJ1-6; D uncertain. Germline V gene sequence: CDR1 MDHEN, CDR2 SYDVKM. With 0 bases removed from V and 14 bases from J, the gap between germline ends came to 20 bases. CDR3 length equals 16 residues. CDR3 protein: CASSLWGSQFEVALHF. The CDR3 nucleotides read TGTGCCAGCAGTTTATGGGGGTCCCAGTTTGAGGTAGCCCTCCACTTT.

This rearrangement joins TRBV30 to TRBJ1-1; the match to TRBD1 covers 7 bases. The germline V gene encodes CDR1 GTSNPN and CDR2 SVGIG (reference sequence). J was trimmed by 3 bases and V by 3 bases; bases with no gene match: 1. This CDR3 spans 12 amino acids. In DNA form, the CDR3 reads TGTGCCTGGAGGGGACAGTACACTGAAGCTTTCTTT. Protein product: CAWRGQYTEAFF.

The V call is TRBV6-2 or TRBV6-3, the J call TRBJ2-3; TRBD2 agrees at 8 bases. The CDR3 length is 15 residues. Germline V gene data show CDR1 as MNHEY and CDR2 as SVGEGT. J lost 0 bases, V lost 3 bases, and 2 bases had no gene match. This chain's CDR3 is CASSYAGGSTDTQYF. The CDR3 coding sequence is TGTGCCAGCAGTTATGCGGGGGGTAGCACAGATACGCAGTATTTT.

V usage is TRBV12-3 or TRBV12-4 and J usage is TRBJ2-3; D gene uncertain. The CDR3 is 12 amino acids. V was cut by 6 bases and J by 6 bases, with 10 bases left in between. CDR3 amino acids: CASRLPRDTQYF. DNA for the CDR3: TGTGCCAGCAGGCTCCCAAGGGATACGCAGTATTTT.

The chain combines TRBV2 with TRBJ1-1, with D tentatively TRBD1 (5 bases). V lost 5 bases, J lost 3 bases, and 13 bases lay in between. The CDR3 loop spans 14 amino acids. Per the germline V gene, CDR1 is SNHLY and CDR2 is FYNNEI. The CDR3 loop is CASSPTGGHTEAFF. The CDR3 DNA reads TGTGCCAGCAGTCCTACAGGAGGGCACACTGAAGCTTTCTTT. The full variable domain, with the rest looked up from reference TRBV2 and TRBJ1-1, is EPEVTQTPSHQVTQMGQEVILRCVPISNHLYFYWYRQILGQKVEFLVSFYNNEISEKSEIFDDQFSVERPDGSNFTLKIRSTKLEDSAMYFCASSPTGGHTEAFFGQGTRLTVV.

This clonotype was detected a few times. The genes are TRBV12-3 or TRBV12-4 and TRBJ1-2, with TRBD1 identical over 7 bases. V trimming: 7 bases; J trimming: 6 bases; junction bases outside the gene matches: 11. The CDR3 spans 14 residues. In DNA form, the CDR3 reads TGTGCCAGCACCATGACAGGGCTAAAGGATGGCTACACCTTC. It codes for CASTMTGLKDGYTF.

The table lists this clonotype with many counts. The rearrangement uses TRBV7-2 and TRBJ1-6; D unresolved. CDR3 length: 15 amino acids. CDR1 is SGHTA, CDR2 FQGNSA, per germline. The germline V and J ends were trimmed by 2 bases and 9 bases, with 14 bases remaining between them. CDR3 residues: CASSLLGGKGSPLHF. CDR3 DNA sequence: TGTGCCAGCAGCTTACTTGGAGGAAAGGGTTCACCCCTCCACTTT.

This clonotype was seen a handful of times. V gene TRBV6-1 combines with J gene TRBJ2-3, with 9 bases that match TRBD2. This CDR3 is built from 17 residues. V lost 4 bases and J lost 3; bases outside the gene matches: 11. Germline V CDR1 and CDR2: MNHNS, SASEGT. This CDR3 is CASSATNSGSGTDTQYF. As DNA, the CDR3 is TGTGCCAGCAGTGCCACTAATAGCGGGAGTGGAACAGATACGCAGTATTTT.

This chain uses TRBV2 with TRBJ2-3, with TRBD2 as a possible D gene (5 bases). With 6 bases removed from V and 2 bases from J, the gap between germline ends came to 12 bases. Germline V gene data show CDR1 as SNHLY and CDR2 as FYNNEI. There are 14 residues in the CDR3. The CDR3 sequence: CASSVGRNTDTQYF. CDR3 nucleotide sequence: TGTGCCAGCAGCGTAGGGAGAAACACAGATACGCAGTATTTT.

This chain connects TRBV5-6 to TRBJ2-7; D not certain. V was cut by 2 bases and J by 4 bases, with 16 bases left in between. Germline assignment: CDR1 SGHDT and CDR2 YYEEEE. The CDR3 has 15 residues. The CDR3 DNA reads TGTGCCAGCAGCTTCCGCTGGTCTATAATATACGAGCAGTACTTC. Its protein is CASSFRWSIIYEQYF.

This chain joins TRBV15 and TRBJ2-1; the D is unclear. CDR1 is LNHNV and CDR2 is YYDKDF in the germline V gene (reference sequence). The CDR3 is made up of 12 amino acids. With 1 base removed from V and 8 bases from J, the gap between germline ends came to 6 bases. The CDR3 DNA is TGTGCCACCAGCAGAGTGGGCGATGAGCAGTTCTTC. This gives the protein CATSRVGDEQFF.

The rearrangement uses TRBV29-1 and TRBJ2-7; D is unclear. In germline, CDR1 is SQVTM, CDR2 ANQGSEA. V was pared by 3 bases and J by 2 bases, with 8 bases between. The CDR3 has 12 amino acids. The CDR3 coding sequence is TGCAGCGTTGAGGACGGAACCTACGAGCAGTACTTC. Its protein is CSVEDGTYEQYF.

The chain joins TRBV20-1 to TRBJ2-5, with D perhaps being TRBD1 or TRBD2 (5 bases each). V lost 6 bases and J 6 bases, leaving 20 bases between the germline ends. Germline CDR1 is DFQATT and CDR2 is SNEGSKA (reference sequence). The CDR3 length is 14 residues. Here the CDR3 reads CSARASGLEKTQYF. CDR3 coding DNA: TGCAGTGCCAGGGCTTCGGGGCTAGAGAAGACCCAGTACTTC.

Only a few counts were recorded for this clonotype. This rearrangement joins TRBV5-5 to TRBJ1-3; D not resolved. The CDR3 totals 17 residues. Germline CDR1 is SGHKS and CDR2 is YYEKEE (reference sequence). Trimming shortened V by 5 bases and J by 0 bases, and 18 bases separated the two germline ends. The CDR3 sequence is CASRENPTTGSGNTIYF. The CDR3 region has the DNA TGTGCCAGCAGGGAGAACCCCACGACGGGCTCTGGAAACACCATATATTTT.

V usage is TRBV4-3 and J usage is TRBJ1-2, with a possible D match to TRBD1 (5 bases). V was pared by 1 base and J by 0 bases, with 18 bases between. The CDR3 is made up of 18 amino acids. Germline loops: CDR1 LGHNA, CDR2 YSLEER. The CDR3 here is CASSQVWAGPDTNYGYTF. CDR3 nucleotides: TGCGCCAGCAGCCAAGTGTGGGCAGGGCCGGATACTAACTATGGCTACACCTTC.

This clonotype was seen a few times. The junction departs from the called germline gene at one end, perhaps through a read error. The rearrangement links TRBV28 to TRBJ2-1; D is unresolved. The CDR3 has 15 residues. From germline, CDR1 is MDHEN and CDR2 SYDVKM. CDR3 loop: CASRLGGLSYNEQFF. The CDR3 region has the DNA TGTGCCAGCCGTTTGGGTGGTCTCTCCTACAATGAGCAGTTCTTC.

There are many counts of this clonotype. V is TRBV12-3 or TRBV12-4 and J is TRBJ1-2; a weak D match, TRBD1 (5 bases). V gave up 10 bases and J gave up 4 bases, with 22 bases separating them. The CDR3 loop spans 15 amino acids. The CDR3: CATLRGGHPGYGYTF. CDR3 DNA: TGTGCCACCCTTAGGGGCGGCCACCCGGGCTATGGCTACACCTTC.

This chain uses TRBV20-1 with TRBJ1-4; D gene uncertain. The ends were cut back, 0 bases at V and 7 bases at J, with 15 bases in the middle. The CDR3 consists of 15 residues. Per the germline V gene, CDR1 is DFQATT and CDR2 is SNEGSKA (reference sequence). Here the CDR3 reads CSARDRASSTEKLFF. CDR3 DNA: TGCAGTGCTAGAGATCGGGCCTCCAGCACTGAAAAACTGTTTTTT.

The chain carries TRBV18 and TRBJ2-3, with D hard to call. V shed 6 bases and J shed 5 bases, with 12 bases lying between them. The CDR3 sequence is 13 residues long. Germline V gene sequence: CDR1 KGHSH, CDR2 LQKENI. CDR3: CASSPLSKDTQYF. The DNA for the CDR3 is TGTGCCAGCTCTCCCCTGTCGAAAGATACGCAGTATTTT. Complete variable domain (other parts from reference TRBV18 and TRBJ2-3): NAGVMQNPRHLVRRRGQEARLRCSPMKGHSHVYWYRQLPEEGLKFMVYLQKENIIDESGMPKERFSAEFPKEGPSILRIQQVVRGDSAAYFCASSPLSKDTQYFGPGTRLTVL.

This chain uses TRBV12-3 or TRBV12-4 with TRBJ1-1; TRBD1 agrees at 8 bases. V gave up 5 bases and J gave up 6 bases; unmatched junction bases: 2. This CDR3 contains 12 residues. CDR3 sequence reads: CASSDRGPEAFF. The CDR3 nucleotides read TGTGCCAGCAGTGACAGGGGCCCTGAAGCTTTCTTT.

This clonotype was detected many times. The chain links TRBV9 to TRBJ1-1; 7 positions agree with TRBD1. J gave up 3 bases and V 4 bases, and 6 bases lay outside the gene matches. Germline CDR1 SGDLS, CDR2 YYNGEE. The length of the CDR3 is 14 residues. CDR3 sequence: CASSPWDSYTEAFF. The CDR3 nucleotides read TGTGCCAGCAGCCCCTGGGACAGCTACACTGAAGCTTTCTTT.

The chain joins TRBV12-3 or TRBV12-4 to TRBJ2-1; 7 nucleotides agree with TRBD1. J gave up 6 bases and V 8 bases, and 10 bases lay outside the gene matches. CDR3 length equals 14 residues. CDR3 nucleotides: TGTGCCAGCCGGAGAGACAGGGCTTTCAATGAGCAGTTCTTC. It is translated as CASRRDRAFNEQFF.

This clonotype was picked up many times. The chain has TRBV28 and TRBJ2-1; 8 bases line up with TRBD2. The germline V gene has CDR1 MDHEN and CDR2 SYDVKM. There are 13 residues in the CDR3. Germline trimming cut 3 bases from V and 9 bases from J; bases unmatched to any gene: 4. The CDR3 nucleotides read TGTGCCAGCAGTTTTAGCGGGAAAACTGAGCAGTTCTTC. This codes for CASSFSGKTEQFF.

This clonotype appeared a few times. This chain joins TRBV5-1 and TRBJ2-3; 11 nucleotides agree with TRBD2. CDR1 is SGHRS, CDR2 YFSETQ, per germline. Germline trimming cut 1 base from V and 1 base from J; bases unmatched to any gene: 8. The CDR3 sequence is 18 residues long. The CDR3 reads CASSLRLLAGARTDTQYF. The CDR3 nucleotides are TGCGCCAGCAGCTTGCGGTTACTAGCGGGAGCCCGCACAGATACGCAGTATTTT. The full variable domain, its missing parts supplied by reference TRBV5-1 and TRBJ2-3, is KAGVTQTPRYLIKTRGQQVTLSCSPISGHRSVSWYQQTPGQGLQFLFEYFSETQRNKGNFPGRFSGRQFSNSRSEMNVSTLELGDSALYLCASSLRLLAGARTDTQYFGPGTRLTVL.

This clonotype has just a few counts. CDR3 in DNA: TGTGCCATCAGTGTTTGGCAGCAAAGCTCCTACGAGCAGTACTTC. Its protein product is CAISVWQQSSYEQYF. The chain employs TRBV10-3 and TRBJ2-7; D is unresolved. In germline, CDR1 is ENHRY, CDR2 SYGVKD. The CDR3 covers 15 residues. V was cut by 4 bases and J by 0 bases, with 13 bases left in between.

The chain has TRBV4-2 and TRBJ2-5; 14 nucleotides line up with TRBD2. Trimming at V came to 0 bases and at J to 4 bases, leaving 7 bases not matched to a gene. Germline V gene lookup returns CDR1 LGHNA and CDR2 YNFKEQ. The CDR3 covers 18 residues. CDR3 loop: CASSQDRLAGGPVETQYF. CDR3 nucleotide sequence: TGTGCCAGCAGCCAAGATCGACTAGCGGGAGGGCCGGTAGAGACCCAGTACTTC.

This clonotype turned up a few times. This rearrangement joins TRBV12-3 or TRBV12-4 to TRBJ1-4, with 8 bases identical to TRBD1. This CDR3 is built from 12 residues. The V gene end was trimmed by 8 bases and the J gene end by 8 bases; junction bases not matched to a gene: 4. CDR3 in DNA: TGTGCCAGCGCCTACAGGGGGGAAAAACTGTTTTTT. Encoded protein: CASAYRGEKLFF.

This chain uses TRBV20-1 with TRBJ2-3; 7 bases match TRBD1. This CDR3 has 16 residues. Germline V gene lookup returns CDR1 DFQATT and CDR2 SNEGSKA (reference sequence). Trimming at V came to 3 bases and at J to 2 bases, leaving 11 bases not matched to a gene. DNA of the CDR3: TGCAGTGCTAGTGGGACAGTGAGACTACTCACAGATACGCAGTATTTT. It translates to CSASGTVRLLTDTQYF.

The chain employs TRBV5-1 and TRBJ2-5, with D possibly matching TRBD1 (6 bases). The length of the CDR3 is 11 residues. The V and J ends lost 7 bases and 5 bases respectively, with 9 bases between them. Germline loops: CDR1 SGHRS, CDR2 YFSETQ. CDR3 loop: CASLQGETQYF. The CDR3 DNA reads as TGCGCCAGCTTGCAGGGGGAGACCCAGTACTTC.

In DNA form, the CDR3 reads TGTGCCACCAGTAGGGCCGGGAGTGACGGGGAGCTGTTTTTT. Translating gives CATSRAGSDGELFF. The rearrangement joins TRBV24-1 to TRBJ2-2; tentatively, D is TRBD2 (6 bases). This CDR3 region has 14 residues. CDR1 is KGHDR and CDR2 is SFDVKD in the germline V gene. V shed 6 bases and J shed 7 bases, with 14 bases lying between them.